Below, 3 T cell receptor beta chains from the same sample are listed, as sequenced in a study of T-cell memory formation after mild COVID-19. TCRdb recomputed calls from the 5' RACE reads with MiXCR, one row per CDR3 protein. This table holds roughly 600,000 distinct CDR3 sequences, roughly 17% found once. The sequenced sample consisted of PBMCs or a T cell subset sorted from them (not recorded which). The receptors here all came from an adult woman who had mild COVID-19 (a few samples of this study predate the infection). Cell type and time point are not known.

CDR3 residues: CASSRQGVYTEAFF. The CDR3 DNA is TGTGCCAGCAGCCGACAGGGGGTATACACTGAAGCTTTCTTT. The rearrangement links TRBV7-8 to TRBJ1-1; 9 bases line up with TRBD1. Germline V lookup: CDR1 SGHVS, CDR2 FQNEAQ. J was trimmed by 3 bases and V by 5 bases; bases with no gene match: 4. This CDR3 is built from 14 residues.

The V call is TRBV18, the J call TRBJ1-1; D is possibly TRBD1 (5 bases). The CDR3 extends over 15 amino acids. The V end was cut by 2 bases, the J end by 0 bases, with 10 bases between. Germline CDR1 is KGHSH and CDR2 is LQKENI. The CDR3 spells CASSPGAGMNTEAFF. The CDR3 region has the DNA TGTGCCAGCTCACCAGGGGCCGGGATGAACACTGAAGCTTTCTTT.

J is TRBJ2-7 and V is TRBV5-1; 7 bases match TRBD1. The CDR3 is 14 residues long. Germline CDR1 and CDR2: SGHRS and YFSETQ. Germline trimming cut 1 base from V and 1 base from J; bases unmatched to any gene: 2. The CDR3 nucleotides are TGCGCCAGCAGCTTGCTACAGGGGTCCTACGAGCAGTACTTC. It encodes CASSLLQGSYEQYF.